Listed below are T cell receptor beta chains from one sample, sequenced in a study of PD-1 blockade in classical Hodgkin lymphoma. TCRdb's table, derived via immunoSEQ multiplex PCR, lists solely in-frame clones and lacks some. The sample consists of several thousand clones, around nine tenths of them appearing once. Sequencing was performed on peripheral blood mononuclear cells (PBMCs), taken before the fourth cycle of nivolumab. Receptors were obtained from a human donor with classical Hodgkin lymphoma. CDR3s include the opening cysteine and the closing phenylalanine or tryptophan. The D gene is left open where the match is weak. Some rows mark clone size as missing; the rest say once, few, many or name a class of expanded clone.

>TRBV5-1|.|TRBJ2-3|.
TGCGCCAGCAGCTTGCAGCTTCCCACAGATACGCAGTATTTT
CASSLQLPTDTQYF
>TRBV6-1|TRBD1|TRBJ2-1|.
TGTGCCAATAGACAGGGCTCCTACAATGAGCAGTTCTTC
CANRQGSYNEQFF
>TRBV2|.|TRBJ1-5|.
TGTGCCAGCAGAAGAAACAGGGAGCCAGGGCCCCAGCATTTT
CASRRNREPGPQHF
>TRBV7-9|TRBD1|TRBJ1-2|.
TGTGCCAGCACCATAATGGGACAGGCACTCTATGGCTACACCTTC
CASTIMGQALYGYTF
>TRBV5-4|.|TRBJ2-3|.
TGTGCCAGCAGCCTTAGCCGTAGCACAGATACGCAGTATTTT
CASSLSRSTDTQYF
>TRBV30|TRBD1|TRBJ1-2|.
TGTGCCTGGAGTGCTAGCAGGGGGCAAGGCTACACCTTC
CAWSASRGQGYTF
>TRBV7-9|.|TRBJ1-5|.
TGTGCCAGCAGCTTAGGTGTAGGGCAGCCCCAGCATTTT
CASSLGVGQPQHF
>TRBV7-2|TRBD2|TRBJ2-3|.
TGTGCCAGCAGTCCCCTAGCGGGAGGGCCTGATACGCAGTATTTT
CASSPLAGGPDTQYF
>TRBV5-4|.|TRBJ1-1|once
TGTGCCAGCAGCTTGGGGAGGGGAGGGGTCAAGAACACTGAAGCTTTCTTT
CASSLGRGGVKNTEAFF
>TRBV6-5|.|TRBJ1-4|.
TGTGCCAGCAGTTACTCGGGACGGCTTAATGAAAAACTGTTTTTT
CASSYSGRLNEKLFF
>TRBV30|.|TRBJ1-1|once
TGTGCCTGGAGAGCTTTAAGTACTGAAGCTTTCTTT
CAWRALSTEAFF
>TRBV7-9|.|TRBJ1-1|once
TGTGCCAGCAGCCAGAGAAACACTGAAGCTTTCTTT
CASSQRNTEAFF
>TRBV10-1|TRBD2|TRBJ2-1|.
TGCGCCAGCAGTGTCGGGGGGATTCCGCAGTTCTTC
CASSVGGIPQFF
>TRBV6-6|TRBD1|TRBJ2-1|.
TGTGCCAGCAGTTTGGGACAGGGGGTCTACAATGAGCAGTTCTTC
CASSLGQGVYNEQFF
>TRBV28|.|TRBJ1-1|once
TGTGCCAGCAGTTTAAACACAGTGTGGGCTTTCTTT
CASSLNTVWAFF
>TRBV6-1|TRBD1|TRBJ1-5|.
TGTGCCAGCAGAATCGGGACAGGGACGGGGCAGCCCCAGCATTTT
CASRIGTGTGQPQHF
>TRBV2|TRBD2|TRBJ2-5|.
TGTGCCAGCAGTGGGGGGACTAGCGCAGAGACCCAGTACTTC
CASSGGTSAETQYF
>TRBV5-1|.|TRBJ2-3|.
TGCGCCAGCAGCTACCCAGTCACAGATACGCAGTATTTT
CASSYPVTDTQYF
>TRBV7-9|.|TRBJ1-1|.
TGTGCCAGCAGCTTACAGGTTAACACTGAAGCTTTCTTT
CASSLQVNTEAFF
>TRBV6-1|TRBD2|TRBJ2-3|.
TGTGCCAGCAGTGCCCGACTAGCGGGGGATACGCAGTATTTT
CASSARLAGDTQYF
>TRBV27|.|TRBJ2-1|.
TGTGCCAGCAGTTTAGAGGGGATTGGAAATGAGCAGTTCTTC
CASSLEGIGNEQFF
>TRBV5-6|TRBD2|TRBJ2-2|.
TGTGCCAGCAGCATCCTAGCGGGGGGTTCGAGCACCGGGGAGCTGTTTTTT
CASSILAGGSSTGELFF
>TRBV5-5|TRBD1|TRBJ2-5|.
TGTGCCAGCAGCTTGGGGGGGACAGGGGGACGAGAGACCCAGTACTTC
CASSLGGTGGRETQYF
>TRBV18|.|TRBJ2-5|.
TGTGCCAGCTCACCGGGACCAACACGGCAAGAGACCCAGTACTTC
CASSPGPTRQETQYF
>TRBV21-1|.|TRBJ1-6|.
TGTGCCAGCATCAAACCCCTGGGACGGGCACTTAATTCACCCCTCCACTTT
CASIKPLGRALNSPLHF
>TRBV5-1|.|TRBJ1-4|.
TGCGCCAGCAGCTTGGTTCAGGGTAATGAAAAACTGTTTTTT
CASSLVQGNEKLFF
>TRBV19|.|TRBJ1-1|.
TGTGCCAGTACTAGACGGGACTTAAACACTGAAGCTTTCTTT
CASTRRDLNTEAFF
>TRBV7-2|TRBD2|TRBJ2-5|.
TGTGCCAGCAGCCCGAGCGGGATGGAGACCCAGTACTTC
CASSPSGMETQYF
>TRBV9|.|TRBJ1-1|.
TGTGCCAGCAGCTTTCTAAGCGGGTCTTTGAACACTGAAGCTTTCTTT
CASSFLSGSLNTEAFF
>TRBV5-1|TRBD1|TRBJ1-2|.
TGCGCCAGCAGCTTACAATACGGGACAGGGGTCGGCTACACCTTC
CASSLQYGTGVGYTF
>TRBV10-3|.|TRBJ1-1|.
TGTGCCATCAGTGAGTCGATAAATGGTCAGGGTAAGGCTGAAGCTTTCTTT
CAISESINGQGKAEAFF
>TRBV4-2|TRBD2|TRBJ2-1|few
TGTGCCAGCAGCCCGGGAGGCTCTCTCCCCCCCAATGAGCAGTTCTTC
CASSPGGSLPPNEQFF
>TRBV6-4|TRBD1|TRBJ1-3|.
TGTGCCAGCAGCCCCGGGACAGGTGGAAACACCATATATTTT
CASSPGTGGNTIYF